In its sample, the clone carrying this TCR beta chain was seen a few times. As for time point: newly diagnosed GD, antithyroid drugs for less than 3 months. PBMCs were the source of the RNA used for TCR sequencing. These data originate in a study of regulatory T cells in long-lasting Graves disease. This CDR3 region has 13 residues. V was pared by 4 bases and J by 1 base, with 7 bases between. Germline V gene data show CDR1 as DFQATT and CDR2 as SNEGSKA (reference sequence). Investigators prepared the TCR beta libraries by applying iRepertoire HTBI primers and Arm-PCR of CDR3 regions. MiXCR, applied by TCRdb to the multiplex PCR reads, yields one record per CDR3 protein. The sample includes hundreds of thousands of distinct CDR3 sequences, less than 15% of them seen just once. The sample also formed part of further work on T cells in Graves' hyperthyroidism and ophthalmopathy.

The chain employs TRBV20-1 and TRBJ2-2, with D possibly TRBD2 on 6 matching bases. This specimen was peripheral blood mononuclear cells (PBMCs), taken at new diagnosis, from a patient treated with antithyroid drugs. The sequence came from a man aged 25-40 years with Graves disease. The CDR3 DNA sequence: TGCAGTGCTATGGGACTGAACACCGGGGAGCTGTTTTTT. Translation: CSAMGLNTGELFF.